The 24 T cell receptor beta chains reported below all come from one sample, sequenced in a study of OX40 agonist ivuxolimab in advanced cancers. The library was generated by the immunoSEQ multiplex PCR assay. The table was pulled from immuneACCESS by TCRdb, which kept in-frame rearrangements only. Such tables lose some clones; where checked, under half of the loss comes from unresolved V genes, and the rest has no known cause. This sample gives 60,000 to 90,000 clones in total; approximately 80% of them show up just once. The ten largest clones take up over 0.4% of the sample. Here the sequenced sample was CD4+ or CD8+ T cells sorted from blood, taken in a trial of the OX40 agonist ivuxolimab. The origin of the receptors is an adult with an advanced solid tumor such as melanoma, head and neck, liver or kidney cancer.

V is TRBV9 and J is TRBJ2-1; 7 nucleotides match TRBD2. Trimming removed 0 bases from V and 4 bases from J; junction bases left unmatched: 4. Looked up from germline, CDR1 is SGDLS and CDR2 is YYNGEE. The CDR3 runs 15 residues. This chain's CDR3 is CASSVAAGEYNEQFF. The CDR3 DNA follows: TGTGCCAGCAGCGTAGCTGCGGGGGAATACAATGAGCAGTTCTTC.

The chain links TRBV7-2 to TRBJ2-3; D is tentatively TRBD1 or TRBD2 (5 bases each). V lost 1 base, J lost 5 bases, and 10 bases lay in between. Germline loops: CDR1 SGHTA, CDR2 FQGNSA. The CDR3 totals 14 residues. The CDR3 sequence is CASSLVTGGDTQYF. As DNA, the CDR3 is TGTGCCAGCAGCTTAGTAACAGGAGGAGATACGCAGTATTTT.

V gene TRBV18 combines with J gene TRBJ2-3, with D perhaps being TRBD1 or TRBD2 (6 bases each). This CDR3 is 16 amino acids long. The germline V gene has CDR1 KGHSH and CDR2 LQKENI. The V and J ends lost 6 bases and 5 bases respectively, with 21 bases between them. CDR3 amino acids: CASSPPGLPGVDTQYF. CDR3 in DNA: TGTGCCAGCTCGCCTCCGGGACTTCCAGGGGTAGATACGCAGTATTTT.

The chain combines TRBV21-1 with TRBJ2-7; the table's TRBD2 call for D was not verified on the DNA. TRBV21-1 is a pseudogene. This CDR3 has 14 residues. The CDR3 is CASSRVGRADEQYF. DNA for the CDR3: TGTGCCAGCAGCAGGGTCGGGAGGGCCGACGAGCAGTACTTC.

This clone has only one observation. J is TRBJ1-6 and V is TRBV5-1; 8 bases line up with TRBD1. The CDR3 sequence is 14 residues long. Germline assignment: CDR1 SGHRS and CDR2 YFSETQ. After removal of 4 bases from V and 9 bases from J, the junction contained 6 bases not matched to a gene. The CDR3 here is CASSPRGQGSPLHF. CDR3 DNA: TGCGCCAGCAGCCCCAGGGGGCAGGGTTCACCCCTCCACTTT.

J is TRBJ2-5 and V is TRBV2; D is possibly TRBD2 (6 bases). This CDR3 comprises 18 residues. In germline, CDR1 is SNHLY, CDR2 FYNNEI. V lost 4 bases and J lost 9, with 30 bases in between. The CDR3 nucleotides read TGTGCCAGCAGTGCCCAGAGCCCTAGCGCGGCGTGGGTATCTCCCCAGTACTTC. Protein: CASSAQSPSAAWVSPQYF.

This chain links TRBV19 with TRBJ2-3; D gene ambiguous. This CDR3 is built from 13 residues. The V and J ends lost 4 bases and 4 bases respectively, with 9 bases between them. Germline V gene data show CDR1 as LNHDA and CDR2 as SQIVND (reference sequence). The CDR3 region has the DNA TGTGCCAGTAGTACCGTGGGCGCAGATACGCAGTATTTT. Translating gives CASSTVGADTQYF.

V and J are TRBV5-1 and TRBJ1-1; 9 bases fit TRBD1. This CDR3 region has 15 residues. V was pared by 1 base and J by 7 bases, with 8 bases of the junction left unmatched. Germline V lookup: CDR1 SGHRS, CDR2 YFSETQ. The CDR3 is CASSLTSAGQGEAFF. As DNA, the CDR3 is TGCGCCAGCAGCTTGACTTCGGCGGGACAGGGTGAAGCTTTCTTT.

The genes are TRBV6-6 and TRBJ1-2; D call uncertain. The V and J ends lost 6 bases and 4 bases respectively, with 18 bases between them. The CDR3 sequence is 15 residues long. The germline V gene encodes CDR1 MNHNY and CDR2 SVGAGI (reference sequence). CDR3: CASSNGRRGGYGYTF. CDR3 in DNA: TGTGCCAGCAGCAACGGACGGCGGGGAGGCTATGGCTACACCTTC.

The chain has TRBV11-3 and TRBJ2-2; D uncertain. The CDR3 is 14 amino acids. The V and J ends lost 5 bases and 4 bases respectively, with 11 bases between them. Germline V CDR1 and CDR2: SGHNT, YENEEA. The CDR3 protein is CASSQPVTTGELFF. The DNA for the CDR3 is TGTGCCAGCAGCCAACCAGTCACCACCGGGGAGCTGTTTTTT. Full variable domain (missing parts from reference TRBV11-3 and TRBJ2-2): EAGVVQSPRYKIIEKKQPVAFWCNPISGHNTLYWYLQNLGQGPELLIRYENEEAVDDSQLPKDRFSAERLKGVDSTLKIQPAELGDSAVYLCASSQPVTTGELFFGEGSRLTVL.

The J gene is TRBJ2-7, the V gene TRBV7-6; 10 bases fit TRBD1. The CDR3 is 14 amino acids. In germline, CDR1 is SGHVS, CDR2 FNYEAQ. The J segment lost 6 bases and the V segment lost 5 bases, leaving 7 bases of the junction unmatched. The CDR3 spells CASSDGQGVVEQYF. CDR3 in DNA: TGTGCCAGCAGCGACGGACAGGGGGTTGTCGAGCAGTACTTC.

This clone was recorded a few times. V usage is TRBV6-5 and J usage is TRBJ1-1; 7 nucleotides line up with TRBD1. V shed 4 bases, J shed 4 bases, and the junction held 12 bases outside the gene matches. CDR1 is MNHEY, CDR2 SVGAGI, per germline. The CDR3 is 16 residues long. DNA of the CDR3: TGTGCCAGCAGTTCGCAGCAGAGACAGGGTGGCACTGAAGCTTTCTTT. Translating it yields CASSSQQRQGGTEAFF.

For the CDR3, the DNA is TGTGCCAGCAGCCCCCTCTGGGGAAACACCATATATTTT. This sequence encodes CASSPLWGNTIYF. V and J are TRBV14 and TRBJ1-3; D unclear. Trimming took 4 bases from V and 4 from J, leaving 8 bases between them. Germline assignment: CDR1 SGHDN and CDR2 FVKESK. The CDR3 length is 13 residues. Using reference TRBV14 and TRBJ1-3 for the parts outside the CDR3, the full variable domain is EAGVTQFPSHSVIEKGQTVTLRCDPISGHDNLYWYRRVMGKEIKFLLHFVKESKQDESGMPNNRFLAERTGGTYSTLKVQPAELEDSGVYFCASSPLWGNTIYFGEGSWLTVV.

The chain's CDR3 is CASSLRGGPDTQYF. For the CDR3, the DNA is TGTGCCAGCAGCTTAAGGGGGGGCCCTGATACGCAGTATTTT. The chain couples TRBV11-3 to TRBJ2-3, with D tentatively TRBD2 (7 bases). The CDR3 runs to 14 residues. Germline CDR1 reads SGHNT; CDR2 reads YENEEA. V was shortened by 2 bases and J by 6 bases, with 12 bases between the two germline ends.

J is TRBJ1-5 and V is TRBV4-1, with 8 bases matching TRBD1. Germline CDR1 reads MGHRA; CDR2 reads YSYEKL. Germline trimming cut 1 base from V and 2 bases from J; bases unmatched to any gene: 7. The CDR3 contains 17 residues. In DNA, the CDR3 is TGCGCCAGCAGCCAAGTAGCCGGACAGGGCGGCAATCAGCCCCAGCATTTT. Its translation: CASSQVAGQGGNQPQHF.

The chain employs TRBV18 and TRBJ2-3; no clear D. The CDR3 is made up of 14 amino acids. Germline V gene data show CDR1 as KGHSH and CDR2 as LQKENI. V lost 3 bases and J 3 bases, leaving 10 bases between the germline ends. Written as DNA, the CDR3 is TGTGCCAGCTCACCCCCGTGGGGAACAGATACGCAGTATTTT. Amino acid sequence: CASSPPWGTDTQYF.

This sequence joins TRBV28 and TRBJ2-1; D perhaps matches TRBD2 (7 bases). The CDR3 extends over 16 amino acids. The germline CDR1 and CDR2 sequences are MDHEN and SYDVKM. With 3 bases removed from V and 1 base from J, the gap between germline ends came to 13 bases. The CDR3 loop is CASSFGGRGSYNEQFF. The CDR3 DNA follows: TGTGCCAGCAGTTTCGGGGGGCGCGGGTCCTACAATGAGCAGTTCTTC.

CDR3 loop: CASSMGQSTDTQYF. The CDR3 DNA follows: TGTGCCAGTAGTATGGGACAGAGCACAGATACGCAGTATTTT. This chain links TRBV19 with TRBJ2-3, with 7 positions matching TRBD1. Germline loops: CDR1 LNHDA, CDR2 SQIVND (reference sequence). J was trimmed by 0 bases and V by 3 bases; bases with no gene match: 0. CDR3 length: 14 residues.

The V gene is TRBV28, the J gene TRBJ2-4; no definite D call. The V gene lost 6 bases and the J gene lost 1 base, with 22 bases spanning the gap. The CDR3 sequence is 18 residues long. From germline, CDR1 is MDHEN and CDR2 SYDVKM. CDR3 nucleotide sequence: TGTGCCAGCAGCCTATTAGGTACGGCTGTGGAGGCCAAAAACATTCAGTACTTC. Translating gives CASSLLGTAVEAKNIQYF.

The chain combines TRBV9 with TRBJ2-2; no clear D. The V gene's germline CDR1 is SGDLS and CDR2 YYNGEE. Deletions cut 0 bases from V and 7 bases from J, with 7 bases between. This CDR3 contains 13 residues. CDR3 in DNA: TGTGCCAGCAGCGTAGAATGGGGCGGGGAGCTGTTTTTT. This gives the protein CASSVEWGGELFF.

A note on this clone: Other DNA sequences in this specimen translate into the identical CDR3. This chain connects TRBV4-1 to TRBJ2-2; D gene unclear. The CDR3 length is 14 residues. Germline assignment: CDR1 MGHRA and CDR2 YSYEKL. Trimming stripped 1 base from V and 1 base from J, with 4 bases between. CDR3 protein: CASSQAGNTGELFF. Written as DNA, the CDR3 is TGCGCCAGCAGCCAAGCGGGGAACACCGGGGAGCTGTTTTTT.

The rearrangement links TRBV27 to TRBJ2-7, with TRBD2 as a possible D gene (5 bases). The CDR3 is 13 residues long. V was shortened by 3 bases and J by 3 bases, with 9 bases between the two germline ends. The germline CDR1 and CDR2 sequences are MNHEY and SMNVEV (reference sequence). Written as DNA, the CDR3 is TGTGCCAGCAGTTTTAAAGAGGGCTACGAGCAGTACGTC. This codes for CASSFKEGYEQYV.

V usage is TRBV15 and J usage is TRBJ2-1; no reliable D call. Between the trimmed V and J ends, which lost 2 bases and 4 bases, there was a span of 12 bases. This CDR3 is built from 15 residues. Germline loops: CDR1 LNHNV, CDR2 YYDKDF (reference sequence). The DNA of the CDR3 is TGTGCCACCAGCAGATTTCTAGATTTATACAATGAGCAGTTCTTC. It yields the protein CATSRFLDLYNEQFF.

This clone was recorded only once. The V and J genes are TRBV5-1 and TRBJ1-1; no clear D. With 0 bases removed from V and 4 bases from J, the gap between germline ends came to 7 bases. Germline CDR1 SGHRS, CDR2 YFSETQ. The CDR3 sequence is 13 residues long. The CDR3 DNA reads TGCGCCAGCAGCTTGGGGGGTTTCACTGAAGCTTTCTTT. Protein: CASSLGGFTEAFF.